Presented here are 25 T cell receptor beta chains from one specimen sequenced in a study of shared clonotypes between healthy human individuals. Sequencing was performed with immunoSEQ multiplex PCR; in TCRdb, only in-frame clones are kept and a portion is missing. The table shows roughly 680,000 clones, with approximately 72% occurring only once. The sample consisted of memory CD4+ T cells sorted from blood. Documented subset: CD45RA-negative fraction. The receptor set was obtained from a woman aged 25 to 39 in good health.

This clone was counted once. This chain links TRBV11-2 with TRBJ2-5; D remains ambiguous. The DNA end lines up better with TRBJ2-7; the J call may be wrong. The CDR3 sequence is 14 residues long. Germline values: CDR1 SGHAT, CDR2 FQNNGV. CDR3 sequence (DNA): TGTGCCAGCAGCTTAGGGCCGGTTTCCTACGAGCAGTACTTC. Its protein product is CASSLGPVSYEQYF.

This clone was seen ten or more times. CDR3 in DNA: TGTGCCAGCAGCAACCGCGAAAGCAGCTATGGCTACACCTTC. Protein product: CASSNRESSYGYTF. The chain links TRBV21-1 to TRBJ1-2. TRBV21-1 is a documented pseudogene. The CDR3 runs to 14 residues.

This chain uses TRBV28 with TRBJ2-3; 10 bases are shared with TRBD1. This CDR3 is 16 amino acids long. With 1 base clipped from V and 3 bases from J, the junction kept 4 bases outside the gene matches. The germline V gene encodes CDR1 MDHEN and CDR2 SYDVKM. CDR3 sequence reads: CASSLSPGQGTDTQYF. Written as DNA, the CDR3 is TGTGCCAGCAGTTTATCGCCGGGACAGGGGACAGATACGCAGTATTTT. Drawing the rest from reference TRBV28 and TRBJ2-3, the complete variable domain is DVKVTQSSRYLVKRTGEKVFLECVQDMDHENMFWYRQDPGLGLRLIYFSYDVKMKEKGDIPEGYSVSREKKERFSLILESASTNQTSMYLCASSLSPGQGTDTQYFGPGTRLTVL.

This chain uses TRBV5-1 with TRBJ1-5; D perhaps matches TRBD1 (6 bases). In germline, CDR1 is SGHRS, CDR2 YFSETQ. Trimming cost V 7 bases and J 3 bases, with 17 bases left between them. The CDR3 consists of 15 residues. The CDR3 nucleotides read TGCGCCAGCTCTCCGGGGGACACAGTCAATCAGCCCCAGCATTTT. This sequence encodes CASSPGDTVNQPQHF.

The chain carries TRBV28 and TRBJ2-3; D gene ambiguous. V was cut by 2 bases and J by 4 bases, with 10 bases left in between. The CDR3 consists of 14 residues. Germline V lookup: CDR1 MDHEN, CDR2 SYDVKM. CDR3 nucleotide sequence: TGTGCCAGCAGTTTAGGGCGTGGCTCAGATACGCAGTATTTT. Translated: CASSLGRGSDTQYF.

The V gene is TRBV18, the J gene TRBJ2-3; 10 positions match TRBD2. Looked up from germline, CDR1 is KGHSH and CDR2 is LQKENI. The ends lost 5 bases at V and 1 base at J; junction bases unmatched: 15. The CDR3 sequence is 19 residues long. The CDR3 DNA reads TGTGCCAGCTCAAGGCTAGCGGGAGTGAGCCCCAAGGGCACAGATACGCAGTATTTT. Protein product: CASSRLAGVSPKGTDTQYF.

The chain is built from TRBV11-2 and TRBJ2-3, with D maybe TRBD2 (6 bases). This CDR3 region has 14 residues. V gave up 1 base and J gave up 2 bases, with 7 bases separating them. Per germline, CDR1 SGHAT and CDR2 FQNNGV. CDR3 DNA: TGTGCCAGCAGCTTAGGGACTAACACAGATACGCAGTATTTT. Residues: CASSLGTNTDTQYF.

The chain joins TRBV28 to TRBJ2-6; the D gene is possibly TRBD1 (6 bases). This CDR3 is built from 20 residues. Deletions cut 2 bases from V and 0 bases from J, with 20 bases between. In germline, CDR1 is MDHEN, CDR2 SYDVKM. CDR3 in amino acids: CASSLNHWGQGSSGANVLTF. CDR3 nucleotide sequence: TGTGCCAGCAGTTTAAATCATTGGGGGCAGGGGAGCTCTGGGGCCAACGTCCTGACTTTC.

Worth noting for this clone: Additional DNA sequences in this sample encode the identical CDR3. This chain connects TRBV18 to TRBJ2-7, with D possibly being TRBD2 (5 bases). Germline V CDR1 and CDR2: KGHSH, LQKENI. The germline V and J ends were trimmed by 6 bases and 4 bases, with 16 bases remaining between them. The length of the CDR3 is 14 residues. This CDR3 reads CASSPGSGGYEQYF. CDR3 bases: TGTGCCAGCTCGCCGGGGTCAGGTGGTTACGAGCAGTACTTC.

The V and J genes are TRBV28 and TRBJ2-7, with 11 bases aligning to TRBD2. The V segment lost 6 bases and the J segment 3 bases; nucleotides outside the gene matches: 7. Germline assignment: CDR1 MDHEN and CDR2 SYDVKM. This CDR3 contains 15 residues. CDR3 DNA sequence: TGTGCCAGCAGCGGAACTAGCGGGGGTTACTACGAGCAGTACTTC. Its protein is CASSGTSGGYYEQYF.

This chain's CDR3 is CASKTGVANYGYTF. The CDR3 region has the DNA TGTGCCAGCAAGACGGGGGTAGCTAACTATGGCTACACCTTC. This chain joins TRBV2 and TRBJ1-2; perhaps TRBD1 as D (5 bases). The CDR3 runs 14 residues. CDR1 is SNHLY, CDR2 FYNNEI, per germline. Trimming left V 7 bases short and J 0 bases short, with 12 bases between.

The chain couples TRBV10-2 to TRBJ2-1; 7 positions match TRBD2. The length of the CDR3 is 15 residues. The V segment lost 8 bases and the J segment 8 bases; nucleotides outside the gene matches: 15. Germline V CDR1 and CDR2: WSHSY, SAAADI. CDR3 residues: CASAVGAGSLDEQFF. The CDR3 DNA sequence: TGCGCCAGCGCCGTCGGAGCGGGATCTCTGGATGAGCAGTTCTTC.

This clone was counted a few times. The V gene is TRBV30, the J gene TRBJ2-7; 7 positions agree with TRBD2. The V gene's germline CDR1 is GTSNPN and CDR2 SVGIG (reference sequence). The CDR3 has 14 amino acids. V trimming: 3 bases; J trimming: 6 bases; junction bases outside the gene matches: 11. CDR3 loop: CAWRGGLRDFEQYF. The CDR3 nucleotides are TGTGCCTGGAGGGGAGGGCTCAGAGACTTCGAGCAGTACTTC.

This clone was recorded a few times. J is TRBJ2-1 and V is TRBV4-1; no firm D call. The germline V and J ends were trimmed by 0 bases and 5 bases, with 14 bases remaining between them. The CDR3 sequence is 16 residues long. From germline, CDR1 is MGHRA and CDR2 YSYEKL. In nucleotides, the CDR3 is TGCGCCAGCAGCCAAGAGGGGTGGCATAGGGACAATGAGCAGTTCTTC. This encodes CASSQEGWHRDNEQFF.

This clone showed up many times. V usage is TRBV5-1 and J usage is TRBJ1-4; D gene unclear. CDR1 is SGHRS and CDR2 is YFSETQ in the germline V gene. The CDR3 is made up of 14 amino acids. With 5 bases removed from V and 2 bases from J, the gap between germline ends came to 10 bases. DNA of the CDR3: TGCGCCAGCAGAGGAGAAGAGACTAATGAAAAACTGTTTTTT. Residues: CASRGEETNEKLFF. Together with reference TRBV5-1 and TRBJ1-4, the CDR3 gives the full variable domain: KAGVTQTPRYLIKTRGQQVTLSCSPISGHRSVSWYQQTPGQGLQFLFEYFSETQRNKGNFPGRFSGRQFSNSRSEMNVSTLELGDSALYLCASRGEETNEKLFFGSGTQLSVL.

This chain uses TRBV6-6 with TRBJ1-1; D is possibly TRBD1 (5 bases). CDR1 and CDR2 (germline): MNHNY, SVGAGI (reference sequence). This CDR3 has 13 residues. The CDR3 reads CAITGARNTEAFF. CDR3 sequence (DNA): TGTGCGATCACCGGGGCTCGAAACACTGAAGCTTTCTTT.

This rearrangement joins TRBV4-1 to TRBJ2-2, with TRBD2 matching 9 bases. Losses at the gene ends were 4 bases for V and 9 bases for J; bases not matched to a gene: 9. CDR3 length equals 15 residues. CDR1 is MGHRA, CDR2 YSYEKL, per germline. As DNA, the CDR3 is TGCGCCAGCAGCCCCTTAGCGGGAGAGATCCGGGAGCTGTTTTTT. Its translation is CASSPLAGEIRELFF.

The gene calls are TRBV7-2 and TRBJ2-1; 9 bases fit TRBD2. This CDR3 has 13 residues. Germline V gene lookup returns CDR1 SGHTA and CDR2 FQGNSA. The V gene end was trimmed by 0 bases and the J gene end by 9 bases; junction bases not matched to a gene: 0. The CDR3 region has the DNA TGTGCCAGCAGCTTAGCGACTAGCGGTGAGCAGTTCTTC. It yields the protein CASSLATSGEQFF.

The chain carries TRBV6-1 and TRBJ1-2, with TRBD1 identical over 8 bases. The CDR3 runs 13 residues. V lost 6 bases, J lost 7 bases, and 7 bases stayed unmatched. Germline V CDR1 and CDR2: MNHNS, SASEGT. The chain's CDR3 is CASSSFDRGGYTF. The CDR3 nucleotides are TGTGCCAGCAGCTCCTTTGACAGGGGTGGCTACACCTTC.

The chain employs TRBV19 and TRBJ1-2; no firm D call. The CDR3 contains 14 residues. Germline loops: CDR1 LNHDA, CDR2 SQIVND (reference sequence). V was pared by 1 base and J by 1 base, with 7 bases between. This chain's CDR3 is CASSIVYGNYGYTF. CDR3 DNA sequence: TGTGCCAGTAGTATAGTGTACGGTAACTATGGCTACACCTTC.

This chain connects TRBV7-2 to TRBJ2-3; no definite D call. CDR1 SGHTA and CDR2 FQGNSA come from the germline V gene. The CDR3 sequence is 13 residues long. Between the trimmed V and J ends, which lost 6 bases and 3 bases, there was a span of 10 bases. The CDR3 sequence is CASSPSVTDTQYF. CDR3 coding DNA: TGTGCCAGCAGTCCTAGTGTGACAGATACGCAGTATTTT.

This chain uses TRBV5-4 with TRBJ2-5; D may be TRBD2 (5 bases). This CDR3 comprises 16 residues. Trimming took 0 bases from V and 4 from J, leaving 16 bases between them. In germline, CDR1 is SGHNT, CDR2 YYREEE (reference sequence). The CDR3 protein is CASSLGSSSPAETQYF. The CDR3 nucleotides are TGTGCCAGCAGCTTGGGATCTAGCAGCCCCGCAGAGACCCAGTACTTC.

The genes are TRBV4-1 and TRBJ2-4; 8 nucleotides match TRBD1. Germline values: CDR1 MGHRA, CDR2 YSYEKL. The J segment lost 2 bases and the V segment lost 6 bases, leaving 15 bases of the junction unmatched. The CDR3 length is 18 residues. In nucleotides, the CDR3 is TGCGCCAGCAGTCAGGGACAGGCGGCGGGGAGGTCCAAAAACATTCAGTACTTC. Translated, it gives CASSQGQAAGRSKNIQYF.

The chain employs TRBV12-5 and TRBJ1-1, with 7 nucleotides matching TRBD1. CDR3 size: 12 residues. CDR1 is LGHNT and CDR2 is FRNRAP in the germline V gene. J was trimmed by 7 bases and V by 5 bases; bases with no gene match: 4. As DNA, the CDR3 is TGTGCTAGTGGTCAGCACAGGGGTGAAGCTTTCTTT. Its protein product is CASGQHRGEAFF. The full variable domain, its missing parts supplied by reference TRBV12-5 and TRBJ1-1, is DARVTQTPRHKVTEMGQEVTMRCQPILGHNTVFWYRQTMMQGLELLAYFRNRAPLDDSGMPKDRFSAEMPDATLATLKIQPSEPRDSAVYFCASGQHRGEAFFGQGTRLTVV.

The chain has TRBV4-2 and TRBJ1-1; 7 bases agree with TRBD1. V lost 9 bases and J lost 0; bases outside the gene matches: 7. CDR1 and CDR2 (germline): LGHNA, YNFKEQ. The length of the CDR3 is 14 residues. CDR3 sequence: CASRRDSLNTEAFF. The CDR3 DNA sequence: TGTGCCAGTCGTCGGGACAGCTTGAACACTGAAGCTTTCTTT.